Listed below are T cell receptor beta chains from one sample, sequenced in a study of blood T cell repertoires in COVID-19. The table came from immunoSEQ multiplex PCR; TCRdb's copy has only in-frame clones and leaves some out. The table records fewer than 350,000 clones, about 89% of them present only once. The sequenced material came from PBMCs or T cells enriched from blood (not recorded which). These receptors all come from a woman in her thirties or forties who had recovered from COVID-19. Each CDR3 is given with its conserved first and last residue. A D gene is named only where the DNA matches it firmly. Only some rows state a clone size, as once, few, many or a class for expanded clones.

D,size,J,V,DNA,CDR3
TRBD1,NA,TRBJ2-5,TRBV7-3,TGTGCCAGCAGCCCGGGGACAGGGAGAGAGACCCAGTACTTC,CASSPGTGRETQYF
TRBD1,NA,TRBJ1-5,TRBV7-2,TGTGCCAGCAGCTTTAATAGGGACAGCTATAGCAATCAGCCCCAGCATTTT,CASSFNRDSYSNQPQHF
TRBD2,once,TRBJ2-7,TRBV27,TGTGCCAGCAGTCGCGGGGGGCGGGGCCTCTACGAGCAGTACTTC,CASSRGGRGLYEQYF
NA,once,TRBJ2-2,TRBV24-1,TGTGCCACCAGTGGTTTAGCGGCCGGGGAGCTGTTTTTT,CATSGLAAGELFF
NA,NA,TRBJ1-1,TRBV9,TGTGCCAGCAGCGTATTGAGGGAGGGCGCTGAAGCTTTCTTT,CASSVLREGAEAFF
NA,NA,TRBJ2-1,TRBV18,TGTGCCAGCTCACCAGTCGGGGTCAATGAGCAGTTCTTC,CASSPVGVNEQFF
TRBD1,NA,TRBJ1-1,TRBV29-1,TGCAGCGTTGGTTTCAGACAGGGGGAGGAATTGGGCACTGAAGCTTTCTTT,CSVGFRQGEELGTEAFF
NA,NA,TRBJ2-5,TRBV29-1,TGCAGCGTTGATGGGTCAGGCGAGACCCAGTACTTC,CSVDGSGETQYF
NA,NA,TRBJ1-5,TRBV3-1/TRBV3-2,TGTGCCAGCAGCCAAGATCGGAGGTCCAATCAGCCCCAGCATTTT,CASSQDRRSNQPQHF
NA,few,TRBJ2-2,TRBV19,TGTGCCAGTAGTATCAAGGGGGCCGGGGAGCTGTTTTTT,CASSIKGAGELFF
NA,once,TRBJ1-5,TRBV10-2,TGCGCCAGCAGGCCTGATGAGTATAGCAATCAGCCCCAGCATTTT,CASRPDEYSNQPQHF
NA,NA,TRBJ2-2,TRBV30,TGTGCCTGGAGTGCGTCGTACGTCGGGACTTCGAACACCGGGGAGCTGTTTTTT,CAWSASYVGTSNTGELFF
NA,once,TRBJ2-1,TRBV21-1,TGTGCCAGCAGCCCGTTGACAGATTCCTCCTACAATGAGCAGTTCTTC,CASSPLTDSSYNEQFF
TRBD2,once,TRBJ2-1,TRBV27,TGTGCCAGCAGTTTACGCACTAGCGGGAGCTCCTACAATGAGCAGTTCTTC,CASSLRTSGSSYNEQFF
TRBD2,NA,TRBJ2-5,TRBV30,TGTGCCTGGGACGGGACTAGCGGGAGGGGGGAGACCCAGTACTTC,CAWDGTSGRGETQYF
TRBD1,NA,TRBJ2-1,TRBV11-3,TGTGCCAGCAGCTGGGGACAGCACAATGAGCAGTTCTTC,CASSWGQHNEQFF
NA,NA,TRBJ2-7,TRBV6-5,TGTGCCAGCACAGAAGGAGGCTCCTACGAGCAGTACTTC,CASTEGGSYEQYF
NA,NA,TRBJ1-2,TRBV18,TGTGCCAGCTCACCACTCGGACAAACATCCTATGGCTACACCTTC,CASSPLGQTSYGYTF
TRBD1,once,TRBJ1-4,TRBV30,TGTGCCTGGAGCACAGGGGCAGGGAATGACAAACTGTTTTTT,CAWSTGAGNDKLFF
TRBD2,NA,TRBJ2-3,TRBV5-6,TGTGCCAGCAGCTCCTCCGGGGCTAGCGGGAAGGGTACGCAGTATTTT,CASSSSGASGKGTQYF
TRBD1,NA,TRBJ1-2,TRBV19,TGTGCCAGTACCCCGGGACAGGGGGCTCATGGCTACACCTTC,CASTPGQGAHGYTF
NA,NA,TRBJ2-5,TRBV6-1,TGTGCCAGCAGTGAAGGGGCTAGCGATAGACCGCAAGAGACCCAGTACTTC,CASSEGASDRPQETQYF
TRBD1,NA,TRBJ1-2,TRBV7-2,TGTGCCAGCAGCTTAGTTCCGGGACAGGGCGTTGGCTACACCTTC,CASSLVPGQGVGYTF
TRBD1,NA,TRBJ1-4,TRBV5-1,TGCGCCAGCCGACAGGGAAGGGAAGTTAATGAAAAACTGTTTTTT,CASRQGREVNEKLFF
TRBD2,NA,TRBJ2-1,TRBV7-2,TGTGCCAGCAGCTCCGGACTAGCGGGGGCCGTGCCCTCCTACAATGAGCAGTTCTTC,CASSSGLAGAVPSYNEQFF
NA,NA,TRBJ1-1,TRBV3-1/TRBV3-2,TGTGCCAGCACCGTTGGGGGCGCAGGCACTGAAGCTTTCTTT,CASTVGGAGTEAFF
TRBD1,NA,TRBJ1-5,TRBV15,TGTGCCACCAGCAGAGAGCGGACAGGGGGCAGGCAGCCCCAGCATTTT,CATSRERTGGRQPQHF
NA,NA,TRBJ1-1,TRBV6-5,TGTGCCAGCAGATCCCGCCGGGGGTGGAAAACTGAAGCTTTCTTT,CASRSRRGWKTEAFF
TRBD2,many,TRBJ2-5,TRBV24-1,TGTGCCACCAGTGAAAGACTAGCGGGGGGGCCGGAGACCCAGTACTTC,CATSERLAGGPETQYF
NA,NA,TRBJ1-5,TRBV19,TGTGCCAGTAGTATCAGAAGCCTAGGGGGTCAGCCCCAGCATTTT,CASSIRSLGGQPQHF
NA,NA,TRBJ2-7,TRBV7-9,TGTGCCAGCAGCTCGGCCCTACTTTGGCGGCGGGAGCAGTACTTC,CASSSALLWRREQYF
NA,NA,TRBJ1-6,TRBV5-8,TGTGCCAGCACCCCTCTTAGGGGCATAGGAGTTTCACCCCTCCACTTT,CASTPLRGIGVSPLHF
NA,once,TRBJ1-4,TRBV7-6,TGTGCCAGCAGCCCCCTCTGGTCAGCGAATGAAAAACTGTTTTTT,CASSPLWSANEKLFF
NA,NA,TRBJ1-4,TRBV3-1/TRBV3-2,TGTGCCAGCAGCCTCAAATCAGGTACCTATGAAAAACTGTTTTTT,CASSLKSGTYEKLFF
TRBD1,NA,TRBJ1-2,TRBV30,TGTGCACTCACGACAGGGTACTATGGCTACACCTTC,CALTTGYYGYTF
TRBD1,NA,TRBJ2-2,TRBV24-1,TGTGCCACCAGTGGGGGACAGGGGAGGAACACCGGGGAGCTGTTTTTT,CATSGGQGRNTGELFF
NA,NA,TRBJ2-7,TRBV30,TGTGCCTGGAGGGCCGAGGGTAGCTCCTACGAGCAGTACTTC,CAWRAEGSSYEQYF
NA,NA,TRBJ2-1,TRBV7-9,TGTGCCAGCAGCTTAGAGGCGGTGAATGAGCAGTTCTTC,CASSLEAVNEQFF
NA,NA,TRBJ2-5,TRBV5-4,TGTGCCAGCAGCTTACAAGGACAGAAGCAAGAGACCCAGTACTTC,CASSLQGQKQETQYF
NA,NA,TRBJ1-1,TRBV9,TGTGCCAGCAGCCCCTGGGGGGGTTCTAGGACTGAAGCTTTCTTT,CASSPWGGSRTEAFF